Described below is a single T cell receptor beta chain sequence and its context. Its binding antigen is unknown. No base-level quality is on record; no much larger clone is a single base apart. The time point label on this specimen signifies: cycle 4 day 1 (C4D1), after 5 to 7 weeks of nivolumab. Every trial patient had relapsed after autologous stem cell transplantation, and cohorts A, B and C differed in prior brentuximab vedotin exposure. A total of over 50 patients with relapsed/refractory classical Hodgkin lymphoma made up the trial cohort, and each patient's best overall response was complete response, partial response or progressive disease. Trial patients were treated with single-agent nivolumab in the multi-cohort phase II CheckMate 205 trial. An independent review committee assessed best overall response using the 2007 International Working Group response criteria. Trial PBMCs were collected immediately before nivolumab initiation (C1D1) and during therapy at cycle 2 day 1 and cycle 4 day 1. After peripheral blood was drawn into 8 mL Vacutainer Cell Preparation Tubes, PBMCs were isolated by centrifugation and then cryopreserved.

This entry comes from a study of PD-1 blockade in classical Hodgkin lymphoma (dated by TCRdb to about 2020). For the wider study: Nivolumab dosing was 3 mg/kg intravenously every 2 weeks, continuing until either disease progression or unacceptable toxicity. To define a peripheral blood immune signature of response to PD-1 blockade in classical Hodgkin lymphoma, the study combined TCR beta sequencing with CyTOF.

Genomic DNA was extracted with the Qiagen DNeasy kit from unsorted PBMCs and from negatively selected CD4+ and CD8+ fractions. Amplification of TCR beta CDR3 regions was done by immunoSEQ multiplex PCR with primers that anneal to V and J segments. A synthetic immune receptor repertoire was used to minimize amplification bias, and remaining bias was computationally removed after sequencing. The authors' analysis ran thus. Repertoire diversity was quantified as the Shannon entropy index using custom Python scripts. The unsorted, CD4+ and CD8+ repertoires were each analyzed separately, with the exception of combined analyses, where CD4+ and CD8+ sequences were merged in silico. A clone counted as expanded when the clone's frequency after treatment rose at least 2-fold relative to C1D1, and clones undetected at baseline were given a pseudocount of 0.5. Clones with 0 or 1 copy at C1D1 were classified as singleton clones, and clones with 2 or more copies were classified as non-singleton clones. By matching protein sequences in sorted samples from the same patient, clones expanded in unsorted samples were annotated as CD4+, CD8+ or unknown. Diversity changes from C1D1 to C4D1 were tested in paired samples using Wilcoxon tests. Drawn from immuneACCESS, this table holds only the in-frame rearrangements with V and J called that TCRdb kept. Clones are partly lost; checked studies trace under half to an unresolved V gene and leave the rest unexplained. For V, J and clone size, that table is used; D and trimming come from the DNA. The sample profile shows 20,000 to 25,000 clones; about 70% of them were found once. The top ten constitute under 25% of the sample.

Its CDR3 holds 14 amino acids, cysteine through phenylalanine. The read is trimmed to its CDR3 DNA, 42 bases read in frame from base 1. Germline trimming: 4 bases from V, 7 bases from J; junction bases outside gene matches: 5. For CDR1 and CDR2, the germline V gene (reference sequence) lists SEHNR and FQNEAQ. The paper as a whole reports these results and caveats: The study covered only a single clinical trial cohort, and the causes of the repertoire differences, possibly disease activity or prior therapy, were still not defined. By C4D1, a significant rise was seen in CD4+ TCR diversity but not in CD8+ TCR diversity (p=0.0027 vs p=0.16), and the rise was most apparent among complete responders (p=0.02). Baseline TCR diversity was reported as lower in newly diagnosed patients than in healthy donors, and lower still in relapsed/refractory patients. Diversity was lower in patients who began nivolumab less than 1 year after ASCT, so these patients were left out of later analyses to avoid confounding by immune reconstitution. Trial patients with a complete response had baseline diversity similar to that of newly diagnosed patients, while partial responders and progressors had significantly lower diversity.

Here the chain combines TRBV7-9 and TRBJ1-5, with 9 central nucleotides matching TRBD1. The receptor's source is a human donor with classical Hodgkin lymphoma. Sequencing used peripheral blood mononuclear cells (PBMCs), obtained before the fourth cycle of nivolumab. Here is the DNA: TGTGCCAGCAGCTCCGGGACAGGGAACCAGCCCCAGCATTTT. Its product reads: CASSSGTGNQPQHF.